This TCR beta chain was found in a study of T cell responses to AZD1222 COVID-19 vaccine. Study-level points and caveats: Mostly white British, mostly female donors; authors suggested clonal diversity may be underestimated.

Repertoires were generated with immunoSEQ multiplex PCR, while TCRdb's copy carries only in-frame clones and drops some. The sample has around 160,000 clones, about nine tenths seen once. There are 15 residues in the CDR3. V was cut by 6 bases and J by 2 bases, with 14 bases left in between. Germline V gene data show CDR1 as MNHEY and CDR2 as SMNVEV (reference sequence). A note on this clone: Its target is unknown.

V and J are TRBV27 and TRBJ1-5, with a possible D match to TRBD1 (6 bases). The clonotype was recovered from an adult in good health. The sample in question was peripheral blood, obtained on day 0 of AZD1222 vaccination. Written as DNA, the CDR3 is TGTGCCAGCAGAAGAACAGGGCCTGGCAATCAGCCCCAGCATTTT. Amino acid sequence: CASRRTGPGNQPQHF.